Below, 15 T cell receptor beta chains from the same sample are listed, as sequenced in a study of shared clonotypes between healthy human individuals (dated by TCRdb to the early 2020s). Library generation was performed with the immunoSEQ multiplex PCR assay. In TCRdb, the immuneACCESS table is reduced to in-frame sequences with V and J assigned. These tables do not hold every clone; where another copy was compared, an unresolved V gene accounts for under half, and the others remain unexplained. In this sample the table shows about 2.4 million clones, over 85% of which occur a single time. Of the sample, about 0.39% falls within the top ten clones. The material sequenced was naive CD4+ T cells from PBMCs. The cell subset or site label on this specimen signifies: CD45RA+ positively selected. These receptors came from a man in his late teens or twenties in good health. Some clones in this sample may be carry-over from other donors' samples.

The CDR3 DNA sequence: TGTGCCAGCTTCCGCGGGAGGGTGAGTTCCTACAATGAGCAGTTCTTC. Residues: CASFRGRVSSYNEQFF. The chain joins TRBV7-8 to TRBJ2-1, with 9 bases matching TRBD2. Per germline, CDR1 SGHVS and CDR2 FQNEAQ. CDR3 length: 16 amino acids. V dropped 8 bases and J dropped 1; count of bases not matched to a gene: 9.

V usage is TRBV15 and J usage is TRBJ2-1, with D unclear. Germline V gene sequence: CDR1 LNHNV, CDR2 YYDKDF (reference sequence). The CDR3 contains 12 residues. V was shortened by 2 bases and J by 10 bases, with 9 bases between the two germline ends. The CDR3 DNA reads TGTGCCACCAGCAGACATGCCGGGGAGCAGTTCTTC. This encodes CATSRHAGEQFF. Full variable domain (remainder filled in from reference TRBV15 and TRBJ2-1): DAMVIQNPRYQVTQFGKPVTLSCSQTLNHNVMYWYQQKSSQAPKLLFHYYDKDFNNEADTPDNFQSRRPNTSFCFLDIRSPGLGDTAMYLCATSRHAGEQFFGPGTRLTVL.

This chain connects TRBV29-1 to TRBJ2-5; TRBD1 agrees at 8 bases. With the DNA end fitting TRBJ2-7 better, the J assignment may be wrong. CDR1 is SQVTM, CDR2 ANQGSEA, per germline. The CDR3 runs to 13 residues. CDR3 in DNA: TGCAGCGCCGGGACAGGAATAACCTACGAGCAGTACTTC. This translates into CSAGTGITYEQYF.

V and J are TRBV29-1 and TRBJ2-1; 11 bases match TRBD1. The CDR3 loop spans 14 amino acids. Germline CDR1 is SQVTM and CDR2 is ANQGSEA. The CDR3: CALGGQGGPNEQFF. In DNA form, the CDR3 reads TGCGCCCTCGGGGGACAGGGGGGCCCCAATGAGCAGTTCTTC.

The chain combines TRBV28 with TRBJ2-7, with TRBD2 matching 8 bases. The CDR3 loop spans 18 amino acids. Germline loops: CDR1 MDHEN, CDR2 SYDVKM. The trim removed 5 bases at V and 0 bases at J, leaving 15 bases unmatched. CDR3 region: CASSPRRTSLRSSYEQYF. CDR3 coding DNA: TGTGCCAGCAGTCCACGCCGGACTAGCCTGAGGAGCTCCTACGAGCAGTACTTC.

The gene calls are TRBV7-2 and TRBJ2-2; possible D gene TRBD1, 5 bases. This CDR3 comprises 15 residues. V was pared by 4 bases and J by 4 bases, with 13 bases between. Germline values: CDR1 SGHTA, CDR2 FQGNSA. CDR3 in amino acids: CASSSFRQITGELFF. The CDR3 nucleotides read TGTGCCAGCAGCTCATTCAGACAGATCACCGGGGAGCTGTTTTTT.

The chain is built from TRBV6-5 and TRBJ1-2; maybe TRBD1 (5 bases). This CDR3 comprises 14 residues. CDR1 MNHEY and CDR2 SVGAGI come from the germline V gene. Deletions cut 7 bases from V and 4 bases from J, with 16 bases between. CDR3 coding DNA: TGTGCCAGCAACCCGAGTGGGGGAAGCTATGGCTACACCTTC. Translation: CASNPSGGSYGYTF.

V is TRBV5-1 and J is TRBJ2-7; TRBD2 matches at 11 bases. After removal of 5 bases from V and 2 bases from J, the junction contained 0 bases not matched to a gene. Germline V gives CDR1 SGHRS, CDR2 YFSETQ. This CDR3 has 13 amino acids. The CDR3 DNA is TGCGCCAGCAGGACTAGCGGGACCTACGAGCAGTACTTC. Translated, it gives CASRTSGTYEQYF.

This chain uses TRBV4-1 with TRBJ2-7; D gene ambiguous. Germline lookup yields CDR1 MGHRA and CDR2 YSYEKL. Trimming shortened V by 5 bases and J by 3 bases, and 20 bases separated the two germline ends. The CDR3 consists of 16 residues. The CDR3 region has the DNA TGCGCCAGCAGCTATCGAGACCCAGAGTGGGGCTACGAGCAGTACTTC. Its translation: CASSYRDPEWGYEQYF.

This chain connects TRBV6-6 to TRBJ1-5, with D perhaps matching TRBD1 (5 bases). The germline V and J ends were trimmed by 7 bases and 5 bases, with 15 bases remaining between them. Germline CDR1 is MNHNY and CDR2 is SVGAGI (reference sequence). The CDR3 is 14 residues long. The CDR3 reads CASIQGFLDQPQHF. The CDR3 DNA follows: TGTGCCAGCATCCAGGGTTTTTTGGATCAGCCCCAGCATTTT.

V usage is TRBV5-5 and J usage is TRBJ1-1; the D is unclear. The CDR3 runs 14 residues. V lost 0 bases to trimming and J lost 4 bases, with 10 bases between them. Per germline, CDR1 SGHKS and CDR2 YYEKEE (reference sequence). The DNA for the CDR3 is TGTGCCAGCAGCTTGGGGGCGGTAAGCACTGAAGCTTTCTTT. Residues: CASSLGAVSTEAFF.

The chain couples TRBV5-6 to TRBJ1-2, with TRBD1 matching 7 bases. V was pared by 0 bases and J by 0 bases, with 5 bases of the junction left unmatched. The CDR3 runs to 16 residues. Germline V gene data show CDR1 as SGHDT and CDR2 as YYEEEE. The CDR3 reads CASSLADRAANYGYTF. As DNA, the CDR3 is TGTGCCAGCAGCTTGGCCGACAGGGCTGCTAACTATGGCTACACCTTC.

This clone was seen only once. In DNA form, the CDR3 reads TGTGCCAGCAGCTTACGGGTTGGGAGCGGGAGCTCCACAGATACGCAGTATTTT. This gives the protein CASSLRVGSGSSTDTQYF. The rearrangement links TRBV7-2 to TRBJ2-3; 8 bases agree with TRBD2. Germline lookup yields CDR1 SGHTA and CDR2 FQGNSA. The CDR3 runs to 18 residues. The junction had 12 bases not matched to a gene; V was cut back by 2 bases and J by 2 bases. Together with reference TRBV7-2 and TRBJ2-3, the CDR3 gives the full variable domain: GAGVSQSPSNKVTEKGKDVELRCDPISGHTALYWYRQSLGQGLEFLIYFQGNSAPDKSGLPSDRFSAERTGGSVSTLTIQRTQQEDSAVYLCASSLRVGSGSSTDTQYFGPGTRLTVL.

The CDR3 coding sequence is TGTGCCAGCCGGGGGGCTGGTAATGAAAAACTGTTTTTT. Translation gives CASRGAGNEKLFF. The chain links TRBV28 to TRBJ1-4; D perhaps matches TRBD1 (6 bases). There are 13 residues in the CDR3. The germline V gene encodes CDR1 MDHEN and CDR2 SYDVKM. V shed 8 bases and J shed 4 bases, with 11 bases lying between them.

This chain connects TRBV6-6 to TRBJ2-7; 10 nucleotides line up with TRBD1. V shed 5 bases, J shed 6 bases, and the junction held 4 bases outside the gene matches. The CDR3 spans 13 residues. The germline gives CDR1 MNHNY, CDR2 SVGAGI (reference sequence). The CDR3 bases are TGTGCCAGCAGTACCCGGGACAGGGGCGAGCAGTACTTC. This translates into CASSTRDRGEQYF.